The source of this TCR beta chain is a study of blood T cell repertoires in COVID-19. Overall study context: From the United States, Italy and Spain came samples of acute and convalescent COVID-19. T cells, B-cell-depleted T cells, or PBMCs supplied cDNA or gDNA.

Generated by immunoSEQ multiplex PCR, the TCRdb table keeps only in-frame clones and is missing some. The profile shows about 81,000 clones, roughly four fifths of them singletons. The TCR comes from a human donor in a cohort sampled during active COVID-19. The specimen sequenced was peripheral blood.

The CDR3 reads CASSLETGRGNYGYTF. The CDR3 bases are TGTGCCAGCAGCTTAGAGACAGGGCGCGGGAACTATGGCTACACCTTC. The chain combines TRBV7-9 with TRBJ1-2; 7 nucleotides align to TRBD1. Germline V lookup: CDR1 SEHNR, CDR2 FQNEAQ (reference sequence). This CDR3 contains 16 residues. V was clipped by 1 base and J by 2 bases; unmatched bases: 7.